Listed here is a single T cell receptor beta chain. This entry is derived from a study of a mutant IDH1 vaccine in newly diagnosed glioma. Study-level background: Every participant had undergone radiotherapy, temozolomide, or both before, and most underwent both.

Time point denoted: baseline, week 1 (first vaccination visit). The treatment is: pre-vaccination baseline after standard-of-care therapy. Profiled with immunoSEQ multiplex PCR; TCRdb holds only in-frame clones, not every one. The sample yields about 98,000 clones, 80% to 90% seen once. Germline V CDR1 and CDR2: SGHNT, YENEEA. V lost 1 base and J 1 base, leaving 10 bases between the germline ends. The CDR3 totals 15 residues. This TCR was recovered from a woman between 45 and 65 years old with glioma. The input for sequencing was PBMCs, taken from a glioma patient treated with radiotherapy, temozolomide or both. The rearrangement uses TRBV11-3 and TRBJ1-1; D possibly corresponds to TRBD1 (5 bases). The CDR3 loop is CASSLGGVGNTEAFF. The CDR3 DNA is TGTGCCAGCAGCTTAGGGGGGGTTGGGAACACTGAAGCTTTCTTT.